This entry lists 21 T cell receptor beta chains sequenced from one sample in a study of PD-L1 blockade in urothelial cancer. The repertoire was sequenced with immunoSEQ multiplex PCR; TCRdb's copy has only in-frame clones and lacks some. The data contain some 42,000 clones, more than 65% of them singletons. The sample consisted of PBMCs, taken around atezolizumab (anti-PD-L1) treatment. The receptors come from a man aged 65 to 85 with urothelial cancer.

In DNA, the CDR3 is TGTGCCAGCAGCTTATCTCCAGCGGCCGCCGCCTACAATGAGCAGTTCTTC. Its translation is CASSLSPAAAAYNEQFF. The chain employs TRBV11-1 and TRBJ2-1, with D possibly being TRBD2 (5 bases). CDR1 and CDR2 (germline): SGHAT, FQDESV (reference sequence). V dropped 2 bases and J dropped 2 bases, with 16 bases sitting between them. The CDR3 loop spans 17 amino acids.

V and J are TRBV4-2 and TRBJ1-1; tentative D call: TRBD1 (5 bases). CDR1 and CDR2 from the germline V gene are LGHNA and YNFKEQ. V shed 0 bases and J shed 1 base, with 6 bases lying between them. The CDR3 is 14 residues long. CDR3: CASSQDRANTEAFF. CDR3 DNA sequence: TGTGCCAGCAGCCAAGACAGGGCGAACACTGAAGCTTTCTTT.

V and J are TRBV29-1 and TRBJ1-1; D may be TRBD1 (5 bases). The germline CDR1 and CDR2 sequences are SQVTM and ANQGSEA. This CDR3 is built from 14 residues. The ends were cut back, 6 bases at V and 0 bases at J, with 14 bases in the middle. CDR3 nucleotides: TGCAGCGTCCGCCTGGGACTTTTGAACACTGAAGCTTTCTTT. As protein: CSVRLGLLNTEAFF. Combining the CDR3 with reference TRBV29-1 and TRBJ1-1 gives the whole variable domain SAVISQKPSRDICQRGTSLTIQCQVDSQVTMMFWYRQQPGQSLTLIATANQGSEATYESGFVIDKFPISRPNLTFSTLTVSNMSPEDSSIYLCSVRLGLLNTEAFFGQGTRLTVV.

This chain joins TRBV5-6 and TRBJ2-1; TRBD2 is a possible D gene (7 bases). The V and J ends lost 4 bases and 8 bases respectively, with 19 bases between them. Germline-derived CDR1 and CDR2 are SGHDT and YYEEEE. The CDR3 extends over 15 amino acids. The CDR3 spells CASSPFGGALDEQFF. DNA for the CDR3: TGTGCCAGCAGCCCGTTTGGGGGGGCTCTCGATGAGCAGTTCTTC. The full variable domain, rest sourced from reference TRBV5-6 and TRBJ2-1, is DAGVTQSPTHLIKTRGQQVTLRCSPKSGHDTVSWYQQALGQGPQFIFQYYEEEERQRGNFPDRFSGHQFPNYSSELNVNALLLGDSALYLCASSPFGGALDEQFFGPGTRLTVL.

This sequence joins TRBV4-2 and TRBJ2-5, with TRBD2 matching 9 bases. The germline gives CDR1 LGHNA, CDR2 YNFKEQ. The length of the CDR3 is 15 residues. Unmatched junction bases numbered 8, after V lost 4 bases and J lost 5 bases. DNA for the CDR3: TGTGCCAGCAGCCCGCGGGAGGGCGGCGGGGAGACCCAGTACTTC. Its protein is CASSPREGGGETQYF.

The chain has TRBV2 and TRBJ2-7; TRBD1 matches 9 bases. CDR1 and CDR2 from the germline V gene are SNHLY and FYNNEI. The CDR3 sequence is 14 residues long. Trimming took 6 bases from V and 7 from J; bases not matched to a gene: 10. This CDR3 reads CASREGTGSFEQYF. The CDR3 region has the DNA TGTGCCAGCAGAGAGGGGACAGGGTCTTTTGAGCAGTACTTC.

The J gene is TRBJ2-7, the V gene TRBV29-1, with 8 bases lining up with TRBD1. With V trimmed by 5 bases and J by 0 bases, 15 bases remained unmatched. The CDR3 contains 17 residues. Germline V gene lookup returns CDR1 SQVTM and CDR2 ANQGSEA. CDR3 loop: CSVCRNPGGSRSYEQYF. The CDR3 DNA follows: TGCAGCGTTTGCCGCAATCCAGGGGGCTCCCGCTCCTACGAGCAGTACTTC.

The chain is built from TRBV9 and TRBJ1-3; 11 bases map to TRBD1. Looked up from germline, CDR1 is SGDLS and CDR2 is YYNGEE. This CDR3 is 17 amino acids long. Losses at the gene ends were 0 bases for V and 0 bases for J; bases not matched to a gene: 2. The CDR3 reads CASSVGTGGLSGNTIYF. Written as DNA, the CDR3 is TGTGCCAGCAGCGTAGGGACAGGGGGCCTCTCTGGAAACACCATATATTTT.

This chain uses TRBV6-5 with TRBJ2-1; 8 bases match TRBD2. Trimming took 4 bases from V and 8 from J; bases not matched to a gene: 10. Germline V CDR1 and CDR2: MNHEY, SVGAGI. This CDR3 contains 15 residues. The CDR3 DNA follows: TGTGCCAGCAGTTTGGCCGGGAGGGCATGGGATGAGCAGTTCTTC. Translated, it gives CASSLAGRAWDEQFF.

V is TRBV6-1 and J is TRBJ2-1, with 8 positions matching TRBD2. Germline lookup yields CDR1 MNHNS and CDR2 SASEGT. The junction had 13 bases not matched to a gene; V was cut back by 6 bases and J by 9 bases. This CDR3 contains 15 residues. The CDR3 loop reads CASSEHGRAKREQFF. The CDR3 bases are TGTGCCAGCAGCGAACACGGGAGGGCTAAGCGTGAGCAGTTCTTC.

This chain links TRBV5-1 with TRBJ1-4; possibly TRBD1 for D (6 bases). Looked up from germline, CDR1 is SGHRS and CDR2 is YFSETQ. The CDR3 extends over 14 amino acids. Trimming stripped 4 bases from V and 6 bases from J, with 13 bases between. As DNA, the CDR3 is TGCGCCAGCAGCCCACAGGGATTGGATGAAAAACTGTTTTTT. Residues: CASSPQGLDEKLFF.

The chain uses TRBV7-3 and TRBJ2-3, with D possibly being TRBD1 (5 bases). In germline, CDR1 is SGHTA, CDR2 FQGTGA. CDR3 length equals 14 residues. With 2 bases removed from V and 4 bases from J, the gap between germline ends came to 10 bases. The DNA for the CDR3 is TGTGCCAGCAGCTTAGGCAGGGCGGCAGATACGCAGTATTTT. It yields the protein CASSLGRAADTQYF.

The chain couples TRBV29-1 to TRBJ2-7; TRBD1 is a possible D gene (6 bases). V lost 1 base to trimming and J lost 3 bases, with 10 bases between them. This CDR3 has 13 amino acids. Germline V gives CDR1 SQVTM, CDR2 ANQGSEA. CDR3 DNA: TGCAGCGTTGAAGTTTCAGGGGTCTACGAGCAGTACTTC. Translating it yields CSVEVSGVYEQYF.

The chain carries TRBV7-9 and TRBJ2-5, with D possibly matching TRBD2 (5 bases). V lost 5 bases, J lost 4 bases, and 8 bases lay in between. This CDR3 has 12 residues. In germline, CDR1 is SEHNR, CDR2 FQNEAQ (reference sequence). CDR3 protein: CASSPEGETQYF. CDR3 nucleotides: TGTGCCAGCAGCCCAGAGGGAGAGACCCAGTACTTC.

The chain is built from TRBV6-5 and TRBJ1-4; 9 bases align to TRBD1. The CDR3 consists of 14 residues. Germline V CDR1 and CDR2: MNHEY, SVGAGI. V dropped 4 bases and J dropped 5; count of bases not matched to a gene: 2. The CDR3 nucleotides read TGTGCCAGCAGTTCGGGACAGGGCAATGAAAAACTGTTTTTT. Residues: CASSSGQGNEKLFF.

This chain uses TRBV5-1 with TRBJ2-3; TRBD2 aligns across 7 bases. There are 14 residues in the CDR3. With V trimmed by 4 bases and J by 6 bases, 8 bases remained unmatched. Looked up from germline, CDR1 is SGHRS and CDR2 is YFSETQ. CDR3 nucleotide sequence: TGCGCCAGCAGCCCGTCCACGCGGGGGGATACGCAGTATTTT. Translated, it gives CASSPSTRGDTQYF.

The chain recombines TRBV18 with TRBJ2-3, with 10 bases aligning to TRBD2. Trimming took 3 bases from V and 3 from J; bases not matched to a gene: 6. CDR1 KGHSH and CDR2 LQKENI come from the germline V gene. This CDR3 contains 16 residues. The chain's CDR3 is CASSPSSGSRTDTQYF. In nucleotides, the CDR3 is TGTGCCAGCTCACCCTCTAGCGGGAGTAGGACAGATACGCAGTATTTT.

The V and J genes are TRBV4-3 and TRBJ1-5, with 9 positions matching TRBD1. The CDR3 sequence is 14 residues long. After removal of 3 bases from V and 5 bases from J, the junction contained 2 bases not matched to a gene. Germline CDR1 LGHNA, CDR2 YSLEER. CDR3 nucleotides: TGCGCCAGCAGCCAGAGACAGGGGGATCAGCCCCAGCATTTT. Its protein product is CASSQRQGDQPQHF.

The V gene is TRBV28, the J gene TRBJ1-2, with D uncertain. Germline assignment: CDR1 MDHEN and CDR2 SYDVKM. The CDR3 is 12 amino acids. V was cut by 8 bases and J by 5 bases, with 12 bases left in between. CDR3 loop: CASGRERYGYTF. The CDR3 nucleotides are TGTGCCAGCGGTCGAGAGAGATATGGCTACACCTTC.

This chain links TRBV29-1 with TRBJ2-1, with D perhaps matching TRBD1 (5 bases). In germline, CDR1 is SQVTM, CDR2 ANQGSEA. V lost 3 bases and J lost 6, with 6 bases in between. The CDR3 consists of 11 residues. The CDR3 reads CSVDDSNEQFF. The DNA for the CDR3 is TGCAGCGTTGACGACAGCAATGAGCAGTTCTTC.

This clone was recorded a few times. The genes are TRBV13 and TRBJ1-3; D gene ambiguous. CDR3 length: 15 residues. Trimming stripped 1 base from V and 0 bases from J, with 7 bases between. Germline assignment: CDR1 PRHDT and CDR2 FYEKMQ (reference sequence). DNA of the CDR3: TGTGCCAGCAGCTTAGACATAAGCTCTGGAAACACCATATATTTT. Translation gives CASSLDISSGNTIYF. The whole variable domain, filled in from reference TRBV13 and TRBJ1-3, reads AAGVIQSPRHLIKEKRETATLKCYPIPRHDTVYWYQQGPGQDPQFLISFYEKMQSDKGSIPDRFSAQQFSDYHSELNMSSLELGDSALYFCASSLDISSGNTIYFGEGSWLTVV.